These T cell receptor beta chains were read from a single sample in a study of T cell responses to AZD1222 COVID-19 vaccine. TCRdb keeps only in-frame clones here, not all; method: immunoSEQ multiplex PCR. The sample has approximately 110,000 clones, more than 75% seen once. The specimen comprised peripheral blood, sampled on day 0 of AZD1222 vaccination. These receptors were taken from an adult in good health. Both conserved end residues are part of each CDR3. The order of the fields is CDR3 protein, CDR3 DNA, J gene, D gene, clone size, V gene. D genes are given only for firm matches. The listing skips clone size in some rows; elsewhere it reads once, few, many or a size class.

CDR3: CASSLVGRQMNTEAFF
DNA: TGTGCCAGCAGCTTAGTAGGCCGGCAGATGAACACTGAAGCTTTCTTT
J: TRBJ1-1
D: .
size: .
V: TRBV7-8

CDR3: CSASRESTYEQYF
DNA: TGCAGTGCTAGTCGGGAGTCCACCTACGAGCAGTACTTC
J: TRBJ2-7
D: .
size: .
V: TRBV20-1

CDR3: CASSAAGQASNEQFF
DNA: TGTGCCAGCAGTGCCGCGGGACAGGCGAGCAATGAGCAGTTCTTC
J: TRBJ2-1
D: TRBD1
size: once
V: TRBV2

CDR3: CASSVAERPYEQYF
DNA: TGTGCCAGCAGCGTAGCTGAACGACCCTACGAGCAGTACTTC
J: TRBJ2-7
D: .
size: .
V: TRBV9

CDR3: CASSLWSTGENTGELFF
DNA: TGTGCCAGCAGTTTATGGTCCACAGGGGAGAACACCGGGGAGCTGTTTTTT
J: TRBJ2-2
D: TRBD1
size: .
V: TRBV28

CDR3: CASSPTGGGSPLHF
DNA: TGTGCCAGCAGCCCGACAGGGGGCGGGTCACCCCTCCACTTT
J: TRBJ1-6
D: TRBD1
size: .
V: TRBV7-2

CDR3: CASSRDRVTNGELFF
DNA: TGTGCCAGCAGTCGCGACAGGGTAACAAACGGGGAGCTGTTTTTT
J: TRBJ2-2
D: TRBD1
size: .
V: TRBV6-6

CDR3: CASSFGGDRVGQYF
DNA: TGTGCCAGCAGCTTTGGGGGGGACAGGGTCGGGCAGTACTTC
J: TRBJ2-7
D: TRBD1
size: .
V: TRBV7-9

CDR3: CASTIKRDRWDTQYF
DNA: TGTGCCAGCACGATTAAGCGGGACCGCTGGGATACGCAGTATTTT
J: TRBJ2-3
D: TRBD2
size: .
V: TRBV7-8

CDR3: CASSPTTGELFF
DNA: TGTGCCAGCAGTCCCACCACCGGGGAGCTGTTTTTT
J: TRBJ2-2
D: .
size: .
V: TRBV6-6

CDR3: CASSDPGGFSGANVLTF
DNA: TGTGCCAGCAGTGATCCTGGGGGCTTCTCTGGGGCCAACGTCCTGACTTTC
J: TRBJ2-6
D: .
size: .
V: TRBV2

CDR3: CATSGQRGVGEYQDNEQFF
DNA: TGTGCCACCAGTGGTCAACGTGGGGTCGGGGAGTACCAGGACAATGAGCAGTTCTTC
J: TRBJ2-1
D: .
size: .
V: TRBV24-1

CDR3: CASSRQQGRPQHF
DNA: TGTGCCAGCAGTCGTCAGCAAGGGAGGCCCCAGCATTTT
J: TRBJ1-5
D: .
size: .
V: TRBV28

CDR3: CASSEMGAETQYF
DNA: TGCGCCAGCAGTGAGATGGGGGCTGAGACCCAGTACTTC
J: TRBJ2-5
D: .
size: .
V: TRBV10-1

CDR3: CASLQWAEAFF
DNA: TGTGCCAGCCTACAGTGGGCTGAAGCTTTCTTT
J: TRBJ1-1
D: .
size: .
V: TRBV28

CDR3: CASSPRQGILDTQYF
DNA: TGTGCCAGCAGTCCCCGACAGGGTATTCTGGATACGCAGTATTTT
J: TRBJ2-3
D: TRBD1
size: few
V: TRBV6-2/TRBV6-3

CDR3: CASSLGRETEAFF
DNA: TGTGCCAGTAGTCTGGGCAGGGAGACTGAAGCTTTCTTT
J: TRBJ1-1
D: .
size: .
V: TRBV19

CDR3: CASSYSLGTFAEGSYNEQFF
DNA: TGTGCCAGCAGTTACTCCTTAGGAACCTTCGCTGAGGGCTCCTACAATGAGCAGTTCTTC
J: TRBJ2-1
D: .
size: .
V: TRBV6-2/TRBV6-3

CDR3: CASRGRRDGYF
DNA: TGTGCCAGCAGGGGGAGGCGGGATGGGTACTTC
J: TRBJ2-7
D: .
size: .
V: TRBV6-5

CDR3: CASSLGPNTEAFF
DNA: TGTGCCAGCAGTTTGGGCCCGAACACTGAAGCTTTCTTT
J: TRBJ1-1
D: .
size: few
V: TRBV12-3/TRBV12-4

CDR3: CASSLYGRSTYNEQFF
DNA: TGTGCCAGCAGCTTATATGGGAGGTCGACCTACAATGAGCAGTTCTTC
J: TRBJ2-1
D: .
size: .
V: TRBV7-9

CDR3: CASSLTGNTEAFF
DNA: TGCGCCAGCAGCTTAACAGGGAACACTGAAGCTTTCTTT
J: TRBJ1-1
D: .
size: few
V: TRBV5-1

CDR3: CASSPGQGEQFF
DNA: TGTGCCAGCTCCCCGGGGCAAGGTGAGCAGTTCTTC
J: TRBJ2-1
D: .
size: .
V: TRBV6-5

CDR3: CASSLPGQVRGYTF
DNA: TGTGCCAGCAGCCTCCCGGGACAGGTGCGTGGCTACACCTTC
J: TRBJ1-2
D: TRBD1
size: .
V: TRBV14